Listed below are T cell receptor beta chains from one sample, sequenced in a study of siplizumab effects on memory and regulatory T cells. The method was immunoSEQ multiplex PCR; TCRdb's version includes in-frame clones alone and lacks a portion of them. In the table there are approximately 120,000 clones, about 92% of which are singletons. Sequences were obtained from Tregs sorted from blood. The receptors derive from a human donor in good health. CDR3s include the opening cysteine and the closing phenylalanine or tryptophan. The D gene is left open where the match is weak. Some rows mark clone size as missing; the rest say once, few, many or name a class of expanded clone.

TGTGCCAGTCATCGGGCAGGGAACACCGGGGAGCTGTTTTTT | CASHRAGNTGELFF | NA | TRBV19 | NA | 14 | TRBJ2-2
TGTGCCAGCAGCTTGAGGACAGGGGGCTTAGATACGCAGTATTTT | CASSLRTGGLDTQYF | NA | TRBV5-6 | TRBD1 | 15 | TRBJ2-3
TGTGCCAGCAGCTTAGTCGCTAGCGGGAGTTTGTATACGCAGTATTTT | CASSLVASGSLYTQYF | NA | TRBV11-2 | TRBD2 | 16 | TRBJ2-3
TGTGCCAGCAGACGGAACTGGGAAGGAACAGATACGCAGTATTTT | CASRRNWEGTDTQYF | NA | TRBV6-5 | NA | 15 | TRBJ2-3
TGTGCCACCGGGGGGGGCTACCTGCAGTACTTC | CATGGGYLQYF | NA | TRBV6-1 | TRBD2 | 11 | TRBJ2-7
TGTGCCAGCAGCCGACAGCTGAACACTGAAGCTTTCTTT | CASSRQLNTEAFF | NA | TRBV7-9 | NA | 13 | TRBJ1-1
TGTGCCATCAGTGCAGGGCCGGGGATTGACAATGAGCAGTTCTTC | CAISAGPGIDNEQFF | NA | TRBV10-3 | NA | 15 | TRBJ2-1
TGTGCCAGCAGCGTAGAACAGTCCATCAATGAGCAGTTCTTC | CASSVEQSINEQFF | NA | TRBV9 | NA | 14 | TRBJ2-1
TGCAGCGTTGAGAGGAAAGAGACCCAGTACTTC | CSVERKETQYF | NA | TRBV29-1 | NA | 11 | TRBJ2-5
TGTGCCAGCAGCTTTTACAGGGGAGACAATGAGCAGTTCTTC | CASSFYRGDNEQFF | once | TRBV11-2 | TRBD1 | 14 | TRBJ2-1
TGTGCCTGCCCTACGGGTACTAACTATGGCTACACCTTC | CACPTGTNYGYTF | NA | TRBV30 | NA | 13 | TRBJ1-2
TGTGCCAGCTCACGGACGGGAGGGAACACTGAAGCTTTCTTT | CASSRTGGNTEAFF | NA | TRBV18 | NA | 14 | TRBJ1-1
TGCAGTGCTAATCTCCCGGGTGGCTACACCTTC | CSANLPGGYTF | NA | TRBV20-1 | NA | 11 | TRBJ1-2
TGTGCCATCAGTGAGTCTATATTCACTGGACAGGGGGCAAAGGCTGGGGCCAACGTCCTGACTTTC | CAISESIFTGQGAKAGANVLTF | few | TRBV10-3 | TRBD1 | 22 | TRBJ2-6
TGTGCCAGTAGTGTGGGGGGCGGGACAGGGCCTCAGCCCCAGCATTTT | CASSVGGGTGPQPQHF | NA | TRBV19 | TRBD1 | 16 | TRBJ1-5
TGTGCCAGCAGCCACGGCTACGGCGGGGCAAGCTCCTACAATGAGCAGTTCTTC | CASSHGYGGASSYNEQFF | NA | TRBV7-8 | NA | 18 | TRBJ2-1
TGCAGCGTTGAAACAGGGACCTATGGCTACACCTTC | CSVETGTYGYTF | NA | TRBV29-1 | NA | 12 | TRBJ1-2
TGTGCCACCAGCAGAGATCTTACGCAGTATTTT | CATSRDLTQYF | NA | TRBV15 | NA | 11 | TRBJ2-3
TGTGCCAGCAGGGAAAGGAACACAGATACGCAGTATTTT | CASRERNTDTQYF | NA | TRBV7-9 | NA | 13 | TRBJ2-3
TGTGCCAGCAGCCGACCGGGACGATGGAACACTGAAGCTTTCTTT | CASSRPGRWNTEAFF | NA | TRBV4-2 | NA | 15 | TRBJ1-1
TGCGCCAGCAGTTTGACAGGGTCAACTAATGAAAAACTGTTTTTT | CASSLTGSTNEKLFF | NA | TRBV5-1 | TRBD1 | 15 | TRBJ1-4
TGTGCCAGCAGCCTACGGGTGGGTAATCAGCCCCAGCATTTT | CASSLRVGNQPQHF | NA | TRBV5-6 | NA | 14 | TRBJ1-5
TGTGCCAGCAGTGAAAGGCGTGACATTCAGTACTTC | CASSERRDIQYF | NA | TRBV27 | NA | 12 | TRBJ2-4
TGTGCCAGCAGCTTAGGACAGACCTCGAACACCGGGGAGCTGTTTTTT | CASSLGQTSNTGELFF | NA | TRBV7-8 | NA | 16 | TRBJ2-2
TGCGCCAGCAGCTTGGAGGGCTACGAGCAGTACTTC | CASSLEGYEQYF | few | TRBV5-1 | NA | 12 | TRBJ2-7
TGTGCTAGTGGTTTGTTGACAGGGGAAATAGATGAGCAGTTCTTC | CASGLLTGEIDEQFF | NA | TRBV12-5 | TRBD1 | 15 | TRBJ2-1
TGTGCCAGCAGCTTACGGAGAGGTGCAGATACGCAGTATTTT | CASSLRRGADTQYF | NA | TRBV13 | NA | 14 | TRBJ2-3
TGTGCCAGCAGCCCCGGAGGGGCGAACACTGAAGCTTTCTTT | CASSPGGANTEAFF | NA | TRBV7-2 | NA | 14 | TRBJ1-1
TGTGCCAGTAGTGGAGCGGGATCGGGGGAGCAGTACTTC | CASSGAGSGEQYF | once | TRBV19 | TRBD2 | 13 | TRBJ2-7
TGTGCCAGCAGCCGGCCGGGACTAGCGGGAGAGACCCAGTACTTC | CASSRPGLAGETQYF | NA | TRBV7-9 | TRBD2 | 15 | TRBJ2-5
TGTGCCATCAGTGGGTCCCCCAGGGAACCTCTTAACTATGGCTACACCTTC | CAISGSPREPLNYGYTF | NA | TRBV10-3 | NA | 17 | TRBJ1-2
TGTGCCATAGAGCGGGGGGGGGAGACCCAGTACTTC | CAIERGGETQYF | NA | TRBV6-1 | TRBD2 | 12 | TRBJ2-5
TGTGCCAGCAGCCCAGGGGACCCTCCCTACGAGCAGTACTTC | CASSPGDPPYEQYF | NA | TRBV7-2 | NA | 14 | TRBJ2-7
TGTGCCAGCAGTAGCAGGGGGCTCGTGTCACCCCTCCACTTT | CASSSRGLVSPLHF | NA | TRBV6-1 | TRBD1 | 14 | TRBJ1-6
TGCGCCAGCAGCCCCGACTCCGGGGTGACCTATGGCTACACCTTC | CASSPDSGVTYGYTF | NA | TRBV4-1 | NA | 15 | TRBJ1-2
TGTGCCAGCAGTGGATCCGGGGAGGGGAACTATGGCTACACCTTC | CASSGSGEGNYGYTF | NA | TRBV28 | NA | 15 | TRBJ1-2
TGTGCCAGCAGCCTCAACGCCAAAGGGTCCACAGATACGCAGTATTTT | CASSLNAKGSTDTQYF | NA | TRBV11-3 | NA | 16 | TRBJ2-3
TGTGCCAGCAGCACAAAGGGGGGGTTCGGCTATGGCTACACCTTC | CASSTKGGFGYGYTF | NA | TRBV5-5 | NA | 15 | TRBJ1-2
TGTGCCAGCAGCTTAAGTTTTGGACAGGGGGTCCACGAGCAGTACTTC | CASSLSFGQGVHEQYF | NA | TRBV7-2 | TRBD1 | 16 | TRBJ2-7
TGTGCCAGCAGTTACCGGCCTGGAGGCTTGGCAGATACGCAGTATTTT | CASSYRPGGLADTQYF | once | TRBV6-6 | NA | 16 | TRBJ2-3
TGTGCCAGCAGCTTAACGGTGGATACGCAGTATTTT | CASSLTVDTQYF | NA | TRBV7-2 | NA | 12 | TRBJ2-3
TGTGCCATCAGTGACCGGAGGGGCACGAACACTGAAGCTTTCTTT | CAISDRRGTNTEAFF | NA | TRBV10-3 | NA | 15 | TRBJ1-1
TGTGCCAGCAGCCCAAGCCAGGGGGCGCTAGGGGCCAACGTCCTGACTTTC | CASSPSQGALGANVLTF | NA | TRBV7-8 | TRBD1 | 17 | TRBJ2-6
TGTGCCAGCAGCTTAGTAGATCGAACTCGAGCTTTCTTT | CASSLVDRTRAFF | NA | TRBV7-6 | NA | 13 | TRBJ1-1
TGTGCCAGCACCAGCGGGGGCACAGATACGCAGTATTTT | CASTSGGTDTQYF | NA | TRBV6-5 | TRBD2 | 13 | TRBJ2-3
TGTGCCAGTAGTCCACGTCCGGGCCTTGAAGCTTTCTTT | CASSPRPGLEAFF | NA | TRBV19 | NA | 13 | TRBJ1-1
TGTGCCAGCAGTGACTCCTATGGCTACACCTTC | CASSDSYGYTF | few | TRBV2 | NA | 11 | TRBJ1-2
TGTGCCAGCAGCCAATTAGCAGCGGGGGGGCGGGATACGCAGTATTTT | CASSQLAAGGRDTQYF | NA | TRBV4-2 | TRBD2 | 16 | TRBJ2-3
TGTGCCAGCTCTATTAGGGGGATTTGGTCAGATACGCAGTATTTT | CASSIRGIWSDTQYF | NA | TRBV7-6 | NA | 15 | TRBJ2-3
TGTGCCAGCACCAAAAATTTCCTAGCGCTTAGTTCTGGGGCCAACGTCCTGACTTTC | CASTKNFLALSSGANVLTF | NA | TRBV7-9 | NA | 19 | TRBJ2-6
TGCGCCAGCAGCCACCTACTGGACGGCCGCGAGACCCAGTACTTC | CASSHLLDGRETQYF | NA | TRBV4-1 | NA | 15 | TRBJ2-5
TGTGCCAGTTCGTTTAGTCAGGTAACCTCCTACGAGCAGTACTTC | CASSFSQVTSYEQYF | few | TRBV19 | NA | 15 | TRBJ2-7
TGCGCCAGCACCACAGTCAGGGGGCGGCACAATGAGCAGTTCTTC | CASTTVRGRHNEQFF | NA | TRBV5-1 | TRBD1 | 15 | TRBJ2-1
TGTGCCAGCTCACCGCGGGCGGGGGAAAACGAGCAGTACTTC | CASSPRAGENEQYF | NA | TRBV18 | TRBD2 | 14 | TRBJ2-7
TGTGCTAGTGGTTCTATCCGGGACAGGGATGATGAAAAACTGTTTTTT | CASGSIRDRDDEKLFF | NA | TRBV12-5 | TRBD1 | 16 | TRBJ1-4
TGCGCCAGCAGCGAAGATCGGGGCCTTAGGGGCGAGCAGTACTTC | CASSEDRGLRGEQYF | few | TRBV5-1 | NA | 15 | TRBJ2-7
TGTGCCAGCAGCTCAGGGAGTCGTCCCAAAAACATTCAGTACTTC | CASSSGSRPKNIQYF | NA | TRBV7-9 | NA | 15 | TRBJ2-4
TGTGCCAGCAGCCGTTGGACTAGCGGGAACGAGCAGTACTTC | CASSRWTSGNEQYF | NA | TRBV6-5 | TRBD2 | 14 | TRBJ2-7